Only a few counts were recorded for the clone carrying this T cell receptor beta chain. The CDR3 covers 15 residues. V was trimmed by 6 bases and J by 2 bases, leaving 15 bases between them. Germline CDR1 and CDR2: MDHEN and SYDVKM. The record originates from a study of T-cell reconstitution after alpha-beta-depleted transplantation in children. Construction of the TCRbeta library involved unique molecular identifiers. TCRdb passed the PCR reads through MiXCR, listing each CDR3 protein once. The repertoire holds 140,000 to 150,000 distinct CDR3 sequences, with 8.8% as singletons. This receptor was taken from a female patient under 10 years old who had a stem cell transplant for congenital amegakaryocytic thrombocytopenia, so the T cells may come from the graft donor. This material consisted of PBMCs, mostly from graft donor cells, taken 180 days after TCRalphabeta/CD19-depleted stem cell transplant. This sequence joins TRBV28 and TRBJ2-3; TRBD2 is a possible D gene (6 bases). The DNA of the CDR3 is TGTGCCAGCAGAACGACTAGACGATTCACAGATACGCAGTATTTT. It is translated as CASRTTRRFTDTQYF. Variable domain in full (rest from reference TRBV28 and TRBJ2-3): DVKVTQSSRYLVKRTGEKVFLECVQDMDHENMFWYRQDPGLGLRLIYFSYDVKMKEKGDIPEGYSVSREKKERFSLILESASTNQTSMYLCASRTTRRFTDTQYFGPGTRLTVL.